The 23 T cell receptor beta chains below come from one sample, sequenced in a study of T cells in Graves' hyperthyroidism and ophthalmopathy. Amplification of TCR beta CDR3 regions was performed using RNA transcripts as template. In the first-round RT-PCR of the TCR CDR3, the HTBI primer set was used. In TCRdb, the multiplex PCR reads were re-called with MiXCR into one record per CDR3 protein. This table has around 700,000 distinct CDR3 sequences, roughly a third appearing once. Sequencing input: blood. Receptors were obtained from a woman between 40 and 55 years old with Graves' hyperthyroidism.

In its sample, this clonotype was seen a few times. The chain carries TRBV28 and TRBJ1-6; D is ambiguous. The CDR3 length is 12 residues. Germline V gives CDR1 MDHEN, CDR2 SYDVKM. Trimming took 7 bases from V and 7 from J, leaving 8 bases between them. CDR3 region: CASNGENSPLHF. CDR3 DNA sequence: TGTGCCAGCAATGGGGAAAATTCACCCCTCCACTTT.

This clonotype was seen more than once but under ten times. The chain carries TRBV25-1 and TRBJ1-2; D uncertain. Germline loops: CDR1 MGHDK, CDR2 SYGVNS. The V end was cut by 5 bases, the J end by 4 bases, with 11 bases between. CDR3 length: 13 residues. Written as DNA, the CDR3 is TGTGCCAGCAGTTCCCTAGGGAGCTATGGCTACACCTTC. This codes for CASSSLGSYGYTF.

This chain joins TRBV27 and TRBJ1-1; a weak D match, TRBD1 (6 bases). Germline loops: CDR1 MNHEY, CDR2 SMNVEV (reference sequence). Between the trimmed V and J ends, which lost 3 bases and 1 base, there was a span of 12 bases. This CDR3 is 15 amino acids long. The DNA of the CDR3 is TGTGCCAGCAGTTTTCAGGGGATTACGAACACTGAAGCTTTCTTT. Translating it yields CASSFQGITNTEAFF.

In its sample, this clonotype was seen many times. This sequence joins TRBV7-9 and TRBJ1-2; D gene uncertain. This CDR3 region has 12 residues. Trimming pared 6 bases from V and 0 bases from J, leaving 5 bases between. In germline, CDR1 is SEHNR, CDR2 FQNEAQ (reference sequence). The CDR3 DNA reads as TGTGCCAGCAGGACGGCTAACTATGGCTACACCTTC. This sequence encodes CASRTANYGYTF.

At least ten counts were recorded for this clonotype. V gene TRBV2 combines with J gene TRBJ1-4, with a weak D call TRBD1 (5 bases). The CDR3 totals 14 residues. Germline-derived CDR1 and CDR2 are SNHLY and FYNNEI. V was pared by 8 bases and J by 4 bases, with 14 bases between. CDR3 in DNA: TGTGCCAGCCTTAACCGGGACGGTAATGAAAAACTGTTTTTT. Translation: CASLNRDGNEKLFF. The variable domain in full, with the rest retrieved from reference TRBV2 and TRBJ1-4, is EPEVTQTPSHQVTQMGQEVILRCVPISNHLYFYWYRQILGQKVEFLVSFYNNEISEKSEIFDDQFSVERPDGSNFTLKIRSTKLEDSAMYFCASLNRDGNEKLFFGSGTQLSVL.

This clonotype has at least ten counts. The chain employs TRBV7-9 and TRBJ2-5; the D is unclear. Germline CDR1 reads SEHNR; CDR2 reads FQNEAQ (reference sequence). Trimming took off 5 bases at V and 5 bases at J, with 9 bases between the two ends. This CDR3 has 12 residues. As DNA, the CDR3 is TGTGCCAGCAGCCGGTCGTCGGAGACCCAGTACTTC. It specifies CASSRSSETQYF.

The chain is built from TRBV4-3 and TRBJ1-1; TRBD1 is a possible D gene (6 bases). Trimming left V 2 bases short and J 4 bases short, with 17 bases between. This CDR3 has 16 residues. Looked up from germline, CDR1 is LGHNA and CDR2 is YSLEER. The CDR3 loop reads CASSQFGRQAGTEAFF. The CDR3 DNA reads as TGCGCCAGCAGCCAATTCGGTAGACAGGCCGGCACTGAAGCTTTCTTT.

J is TRBJ2-7 and V is TRBV5-1, with 9 bases matching TRBD2. Looked up from germline, CDR1 is SGHRS and CDR2 is YFSETQ. CDR3 length: 14 residues. V lost 1 base to trimming and J lost 4 bases; unmatched junction nucleotides: 3. The CDR3 DNA follows: TGCGCCAGCAGCTTGCTAGCGGGGAGATACGAGCAGTACTTC. Its protein product is CASSLLAGRYEQYF. Supplemented by reference TRBV5-1 and TRBJ2-7, the full variable domain reads KAGVTQTPRYLIKTRGQQVTLSCSPISGHRSVSWYQQTPGQGLQFLFEYFSETQRNKGNFPGRFSGRQFSNSRSEMNVSTLELGDSALYLCASSLLAGRYEQYFGPGTRLTVT.

The chain uses TRBV12-3 or TRBV12-4 and TRBJ1-2, with TRBD1 matching 7 bases. After removal of 6 bases from V and 3 bases from J, the junction contained 7 bases not matched to a gene. This CDR3 comprises 14 residues. Here the CDR3 DNA reads TGTGCCAGCAGCTGTATCGACAGGGACTATGGCTACACCTTC. This encodes CASSCIDRDYGYTF.

This clonotype has a handful of counts. The chain is built from TRBV4-1 and TRBJ1-2; possibly TRBD1 for D (5 bases). Germline CDR1 MGHRA, CDR2 YSYEKL. The CDR3 runs to 15 residues. With 4 bases removed from V and 8 bases from J, the gap between germline ends came to 20 bases. CDR3 DNA: TGCGCCAGCAGCCCGGGACTATCAGCTGATAGCGGCTACACCTTC. It encodes CASSPGLSADSGYTF.

This clonotype was observed a few times. The V and J genes are TRBV20-1 and TRBJ1-5; 9 bases match TRBD1. The CDR3 is 15 amino acids. Germline V gene sequence: CDR1 DFQATT, CDR2 SNEGSKA (reference sequence). Unmatched junction bases numbered 14, after V lost 3 bases and J lost 11 bases. The CDR3 is CSASSPGQGLPAQHF. CDR3 DNA sequence: TGCAGTGCTAGTTCCCCGGGACAGGGTTTACCGGCCCAGCATTTT.

As regards this clonotype: Just one base apart from a much larger clone, this may be a read error. This sequence joins TRBV5-1 and TRBJ1-1; D is uncertain. Germline V gene sequence: CDR1 SGHRS, CDR2 YFSETQ. This CDR3 is built from 13 residues. The CDR3 loop reads CASGLVRQQEAFF. In nucleotides, the CDR3 is TGCGCCAGCGGCTTGGTTCGGCAGCAGGAAGCTTTCTTT.

The chain is built from TRBV10-3 and TRBJ1-5, with TRBD1 identical over 7 bases. The germline V gene has CDR1 ENHRY and CDR2 SYGVKD. V trimming: 4 bases; J trimming: 5 bases; junction bases outside the gene matches: 11. CDR3 length: 16 amino acids. The CDR3 nucleotides read TGTGCCATCAGTGCTTCGGAGGGACAGCTTGATCAGCCCCAGCATTTT. Its translation: CAISASEGQLDQPQHF.

In this sample, this clonotype turned up a few times. This chain joins TRBV29-1 and TRBJ2-5; D is ambiguous. Trimming took off 0 bases at V and 2 bases at J, with 13 bases between the two ends. CDR3 length: 15 amino acids. CDR1 SQVTM and CDR2 ANQGSEA come from the germline V gene. CDR3 amino acids: CSVEDEAAVQETQYF. The DNA for the CDR3 is TGCAGCGTTGAAGATGAGGCGGCCGTTCAAGAGACCCAGTACTTC.

This clonotype was recorded at least ten times. V is TRBV12-3 or TRBV12-4 and J is TRBJ1-2, with no clear D. V was trimmed by 4 bases and J by 7 bases, leaving 13 bases between them. This CDR3 contains 13 residues. The CDR3 DNA reads as TGTGCCAGCAGTTCGAACGGGGAGTTTGGCTACACCTTC. This gives the protein CASSSNGEFGYTF.

This chain uses TRBV9 with TRBJ1-1; D gene uncertain. The germline V gene has CDR1 SGDLS and CDR2 YYNGEE. Trimming shortened V by 0 bases and J by 5 bases, and 11 bases separated the two germline ends. The CDR3 contains 14 residues. CDR3 sequence reads: CASSVDAGFTEAFF. In DNA form, the CDR3 reads TGTGCCAGCAGCGTAGACGCCGGTTTTACTGAAGCTTTCTTT. Full variable domain (outside the CDR3, taken from reference TRBV9 and TRBJ1-1): DSGVTQTPKHLITATGQRVTLRCSPRSGDLSVYWYQQSLDQGLQFLIQYYNGEERAKGNILERFSAQQFPDLHSELNLSSLELGDSALYFCASSVDAGFTEAFFGQGTRLTVV.

This clonotype was detected many times. V gene TRBV10-3 combines with J gene TRBJ2-5; 7 bases are shared with TRBD1. Trimming removed 4 bases from V and 2 bases from J; junction bases left unmatched: 10. The CDR3 runs to 16 residues. The germline gives CDR1 ENHRY, CDR2 SYGVKD. Here the CDR3 DNA reads TGTGCCATCAGTGGGTACCGGGACAGCATGCAAGAGACCCAGTACTTC. This encodes CAISGYRDSMQETQYF.

The chain combines TRBV4-1 with TRBJ2-7; no clear D gene. This CDR3 comprises 14 residues. V lost 3 bases and J 4 bases, leaving 13 bases between the germline ends. The germline CDR1 and CDR2 sequences are MGHRA and YSYEKL. The CDR3 DNA follows: TGCGCCAGCAGCCACACCAAATCCGGATACGAGCAGTACTTC. This translates into CASSHTKSGYEQYF.

This chain joins TRBV24-1 and TRBJ2-3; D is possibly TRBD1 (5 bases). Germline CDR1 is KGHDR and CDR2 is SFDVKD. CDR3 length equals 15 residues. Trimming removed 1 base from V and 2 bases from J, with 9 bases in between. The CDR3 region is CATSDFATDTDTQYF. The CDR3 region has the DNA TGTGCCACCAGTGATTTTGCGACAGACACAGATACGCAGTATTTT.

V usage is TRBV29-1 and J usage is TRBJ2-7, with 12 bases lining up with TRBD1. The CDR3 sequence is 13 residues long. CDR1 and CDR2 (germline): SQVTM, ANQGSEA. With 6 bases clipped from V and 5 bases from J, the junction kept 5 bases outside the gene matches. The CDR3 protein is CSVSRDRGHEQYF. CDR3 nucleotides: TGCAGCGTAAGCCGGGACAGGGGGCACGAGCAGTACTTC.

Remarks on this clonotype: Possible read error: a much larger clone is one base away. V is TRBV9 and J is TRBJ2-6, with a weak D call TRBD1 (5 bases). The CDR3 runs to 15 residues. Germline CDR1 SGDLS, CDR2 YYNGEE. The CDR3 sequence: CASSVRNSGANVLAF. The CDR3 DNA reads as TGTGCCAGCAGCGTCAGGAATTCTGGGGCCAACGTCCTGGCTTTC. Drawing the rest from reference TRBV9 and TRBJ2-6, the complete variable domain is DSGVTQTPKHLITATGQRVTLRCSPRSGDLSVYWYQQSLDQGLQFLIQYYNGEERAKGNILERFSAQQFPDLHSELNLSSLELGDSALYFCASSVRNSGANVLAFGAGSRLTVL.

The rearrangement links TRBV6-5 to TRBJ1-4; D uncertain. From germline, CDR1 is MNHEY and CDR2 SVGAGI. V was clipped by 7 bases and J by 8 bases, with 14 bases between them. This CDR3 spans 13 amino acids. The CDR3 bases are TGTGCCAGCAAGAAATTCAGCCGGGAAAAACTGTTTTTT. Protein product: CASKKFSREKLFF.

The sample holds many counts of this clonotype. V and J are TRBV19 and TRBJ1-2, with no clear D. The V gene lost 6 bases and the J gene lost 1 base, with 9 bases spanning the gap. This CDR3 is 13 amino acids long. Germline V gives CDR1 LNHDA, CDR2 SQIVND (reference sequence). The CDR3 DNA sequence: TGTGCCAGTAGAGCCGATGTTAACTATGGCTACACCTTC. This gives the protein CASRADVNYGYTF. Drawing the rest from reference TRBV19 and TRBJ1-2, the complete variable domain is DGGITQSPKYLFRKEGQNVTLSCEQNLNHDAMYWYRQDPGQGLRLIYYSQIVNDFQKGDIAEGYSVSREKKESFPLTVTSAQKNPTAFYLCASRADVNYGYTFGSGTRLTVV.